A single sample is the source of the 27 T cell receptor beta chains below, sequenced in a study of CD8 T cells in ankylosing spondylitis. TCRdb reprocessed the 5' RACE reads via MiXCR and lists one record per CDR3 protein. The table lists about 360,000 distinct CDR3 sequences, roughly 14% of them singletons. Sequencing used blood, either unsorted or a sorted T cell fraction (not recorded which). These receptors were taken from a male donor with ankylosing spondylitis or in good health (not recorded which).

This clonotype was picked up many times. The chain has TRBV29-1 and TRBJ2-1; 7 bases match TRBD1. The J segment lost 0 bases and the V segment lost 3 bases, leaving 2 bases of the junction unmatched. Germline V gives CDR1 SQVTM, CDR2 ANQGSEA. The CDR3 is made up of 14 amino acids. CDR3 nucleotides: TGCAGCGTTGAGGGGGACAGCTCCTACAATGAGCAGTTCTTC. It is translated as CSVEGDSSYNEQFF.

The chain carries TRBV10-2 and TRBJ1-1, with D unresolved. CDR1 and CDR2 from the germline V gene are WSHSY and SAAADI. This CDR3 contains 14 residues. The V and J ends lost 5 bases and 3 bases respectively, with 13 bases between them. The CDR3 here is CASSSLEVHTEAFF. The CDR3 DNA is TGCGCCAGCAGTTCCCTCGAGGTTCACACTGAAGCTTTCTTT.

The genes are TRBV29-1 and TRBJ2-5; D is tentatively TRBD1 or TRBD2 (5 bases each). The germline gives CDR1 SQVTM, CDR2 ANQGSEA. The CDR3 extends over 13 amino acids. V was clipped by 7 bases and J by 0 bases, with 12 bases between them. The CDR3, as DNA: TGCAGCGCCGAAGCGGACAACCAAGAGACCCAGTACTTC. Translation: CSAEADNQETQYF.

J is TRBJ2-1 and V is TRBV5-1; maybe TRBD2 (6 bases). The V gene lost 0 bases and the J gene lost 12 bases, with 19 bases spanning the gap. The CDR3 length is 15 residues. CDR1 is SGHRS, CDR2 YFSETQ, per germline. The CDR3 DNA reads TGCGCCAGCAGCTTGGGGGGAGCGGGTACCCGGGGGCAGTTCTTC. This gives the protein CASSLGGAGTRGQFF.

A few counts support this clonotype. The chain is built from TRBV5-1 and TRBJ1-1; TRBD1 agrees at 10 bases. V lost 5 bases to trimming and J lost 1 base; unmatched junction nucleotides: 5. Germline V gene sequence: CDR1 SGHRS, CDR2 YFSETQ. The CDR3 runs to 15 residues. CDR3 DNA: TGCGCCAGCAGTGGGACAGGGGCTAAGAACACTGAAGCTTTCTTT. Residues: CASSGTGAKNTEAFF.

This clonotype was counted between two and nine times. The rearrangement links TRBV15 to TRBJ1-1; D is possibly TRBD1 (5 bases). Per the germline V gene, CDR1 is LNHNV and CDR2 is YYDKDF (reference sequence). The CDR3 spans 14 residues. V was shortened by 0 bases and J by 5 bases, with 10 bases between the two germline ends. The CDR3 loop is CATSRERGGTEAFF. CDR3 nucleotides: TGTGCCACCAGCAGAGAGAGGGGTGGGACTGAAGCTTTCTTT.

This clonotype was counted at least ten times. The chain carries TRBV20-1 and TRBJ2-4, with D possibly TRBD1 on 6 matching bases. Trimming cost V 2 bases and J 0 bases, with 14 bases left between them. CDR3 length: 16 residues. From germline, CDR1 is DFQATT and CDR2 SNEGSKA (reference sequence). CDR3 residues: CSARPPGALAKNIQYF. The CDR3 nucleotides read TGCAGTGCTAGACCCCCAGGGGCACTAGCCAAAAACATTCAGTACTTC.

This clonotype was found a few times. This chain joins TRBV5-1 and TRBJ2-1; D not resolved. This CDR3 is 15 amino acids long. V was pared by 3 bases and J by 4 bases, with 14 bases between. Germline V gives CDR1 SGHRS, CDR2 YFSETQ. In nucleotides, the CDR3 is TGCGCCAGCAGCTGGAGCAGCTCCTTATACAATGAGCAGTTCTTC. Translation: CASSWSSSLYNEQFF.

The genes are TRBV12-3 or TRBV12-4 and TRBJ1-6; 8 bases align to TRBD1. The CDR3 consists of 15 residues. The junction had 10 bases not matched to a gene; V was cut back by 5 bases and J by 10 bases. The CDR3 nucleotides read TGTGCCAGCAGTCCCCAAGGACAGGGCCAATCACCCCTCCACTTT. The encoded protein is CASSPQGQGQSPLHF.

This clonotype came up a few times. The chain couples TRBV3-1 to TRBJ2-7; D possibly corresponds to TRBD2 (6 bases). V was trimmed by 4 bases and J by 4 bases, leaving 14 bases between them. This CDR3 has 14 residues. Looked up from germline, CDR1 is LGHDT and CDR2 is YNNKEL (reference sequence). CDR3 residues: CASSPSGGRYEQYF. The CDR3 nucleotides are TGTGCCAGCAGCCCCTCCGGGGGTAGGTACGAGCAGTACTTC.

This clonotype was observed a few times. The V call is TRBV10-2, the J call TRBJ1-1; D unclear. V lost 4 bases and J lost 6, with 15 bases in between. This CDR3 has 14 amino acids. Germline values: CDR1 WSHSY, CDR2 SAAADI. The CDR3 loop is CASSGAWEASEAFF. Here the CDR3 DNA reads TGCGCCAGCAGTGGGGCGTGGGAAGCGTCTGAAGCTTTCTTT.

This clonotype was counted between two and nine times. The rearrangement links TRBV20-1 to TRBJ2-4; the match to TRBD2 covers 10 bases. CDR3 length: 14 residues. The trim removed 0 bases at V and 11 bases at J, leaving 7 bases unmatched. Germline V gene sequence: CDR1 DFQATT, CDR2 SNEGSKA (reference sequence). CDR3 coding DNA: TGCAGTGCTAGAGATCAGAGCGGGAGGGCCTTTCAGTACTTC. Translation gives CSARDQSGRAFQYF.

This clonotype was detected ten times or more. For the CDR3, the DNA is TGTGCCAGCAGTTCCGGGACTAGCGAGCAGTACTTC. This gives the protein CASSSGTSEQYF. V and J are TRBV6-6 and TRBJ2-7, with 8 bases matching TRBD2. V was pared by 4 bases and J by 6 bases, with 2 bases of the junction left unmatched. The CDR3 is made up of 12 amino acids. In germline, CDR1 is MNHNY, CDR2 SVGAGI (reference sequence).

The V gene is TRBV24-1, the J gene TRBJ1-5; D is perhaps TRBD1 (6 bases). The CDR3 runs 14 residues. Looked up from germline, CDR1 is KGHDR and CDR2 is SFDVKD. V shed 2 bases and J shed 7 bases, with 11 bases lying between them. The CDR3 loop reads CATSDSGANQPQHF. The CDR3 region has the DNA TGTGCCACCAGTGATTCGGGGGCGAACCAGCCCCAGCATTTT.

This clonotype was seen a handful of times. The chain uses TRBV3-1 and TRBJ2-1; 11 nucleotides match TRBD2. Germline V gene data show CDR1 as LGHDT and CDR2 as YNNKEL (reference sequence). The CDR3 covers 14 residues. V dropped 5 bases and J dropped 7; count of bases not matched to a gene: 4. CDR3 sequence (DNA): TGTGCCAGCAGCTCGTCTAGCGGGGGGAATGAGCAGTTCTTC. This codes for CASSSSSGGNEQFF.

The chain couples TRBV3-1 to TRBJ2-1; TRBD1 matches at 7 bases. V dropped 5 bases and J dropped 5; count of bases not matched to a gene: 12. Looked up from germline, CDR1 is LGHDT and CDR2 is YNNKEL (reference sequence). This CDR3 is 16 amino acids long. CDR3 DNA sequence: TGTGCCAGCAGCGAACTCGCCGGGACAGCAAACAATGAGCAGTTCTTC. Its protein is CASSELAGTANNEQFF.

In this sample, this clonotype turned up many times. This chain uses TRBV20-1 with TRBJ2-7; 12 nucleotides line up with TRBD2. The CDR3 covers 13 residues. Germline CDR1 DFQATT, CDR2 SNEGSKA (reference sequence). J gave up 4 bases and V 6 bases, and 4 bases lay outside the gene matches. In nucleotides, the CDR3 is TGCAGTGCGACAGGACTAGCGGGGTACGAGCAGTACTTC. Its protein product is CSATGLAGYEQYF.

The V call is TRBV12-3 or TRBV12-4, the J call TRBJ2-1, with D uncertain. Trimming removed 2 bases at V and 9 bases at J, with 11 bases between. The CDR3 contains 13 residues. The CDR3 DNA follows: TGTGCCAGCAGTTTAAGAGACTTAAGTGAGCAGTTCTTC. It yields the protein CASSLRDLSEQFF.

This clonotype was found a few times. The rearrangement joins TRBV4-1 to TRBJ1-4; 8 nucleotides agree with TRBD1. The trim removed 5 bases at V and 4 bases at J, leaving 3 bases unmatched. From germline, CDR1 is MGHRA and CDR2 YSYEKL. The CDR3 extends over 14 amino acids. Written as DNA, the CDR3 is TGCGCCAGCAGCAGGACAGGGCTTAATGAAAAACTGTTTTTT. It is translated as CASSRTGLNEKLFF.

At least ten counts were recorded for this clonotype. The chain is built from TRBV25-1 and TRBJ2-5; a possible D gene is TRBD1 (6 bases). The CDR3 sequence is 14 residues long. Trimming pared 3 bases from V and 5 bases from J, leaving 13 bases between. From germline, CDR1 is MGHDK and CDR2 SYGVNS. CDR3 residues: CASSDPTGSETQYF. As DNA, the CDR3 is TGTGCCAGCAGTGACCCGACAGGATCGGAGACCCAGTACTTC.

The rearrangement links TRBV7-2 to TRBJ2-7; D is ambiguous. The CDR3 runs 15 residues. In germline, CDR1 is SGHTA, CDR2 FQGNSA. Trimming took 1 base from V and 3 from J, leaving 13 bases between them. The CDR3 spells CASSLGRRLFYEQYF. CDR3 DNA: TGTGCCAGCAGCTTAGGACGAAGGTTATTCTACGAGCAGTACTTC.

In its sample, this clonotype was seen a few times. V gene TRBV7-7 combines with J gene TRBJ1-1, with TRBD1 as a possible D gene (5 bases). Germline CDR1 reads SSHAT; CDR2 reads FNYEAQ (reference sequence). V was clipped by 5 bases and J by 5 bases, with 15 bases between them. The CDR3 consists of 14 residues. CDR3 region: CASSPIAQGTEAFF. CDR3 coding DNA: TGTGCCAGCAGCCCGATAGCCCAGGGAACTGAAGCTTTCTTT.

This clonotype came up a few times. The chain has TRBV10-3 and TRBJ2-3, with a possible D match to TRBD2 (5 bases). V was pared by 8 bases and J by 3 bases, with 15 bases between. The CDR3 sequence is 14 residues long. CDR1 and CDR2 from the germline V gene are ENHRY and SYGVKD. CDR3 in amino acids: CAISASPGTDTQYF. The DNA for the CDR3 is TGTGCCATCTCGGCCTCCCCGGGGACAGATACGCAGTATTTT.

In its sample, this clonotype was seen once. The J gene is TRBJ2-1, the V gene TRBV20-1; the match to TRBD2 covers 10 bases. V shed 1 base, J shed 6 bases, and the junction held 12 bases outside the gene matches. CDR1 and CDR2 from the germline V gene are DFQATT and SNEGSKA (reference sequence). This CDR3 spans 17 amino acids. The chain's CDR3 is CSARAPLGAGGVNEQFF. The CDR3 DNA reads as TGCAGTGCTAGAGCCCCCCTAGGAGCGGGAGGGGTCAATGAGCAGTTCTTC.

This clonotype was observed a handful of times. The rearrangement uses TRBV10-3 and TRBJ1-1; TRBD1 is a possible D gene (5 bases). V was clipped by 6 bases and J by 8 bases, with 19 bases between them. Per germline, CDR1 ENHRY and CDR2 SYGVKD. The CDR3 covers 14 residues. CDR3 DNA sequence: TGTGCCATCAGGGCGAACCAGGGCGGGGTGGAAGCTTTCTTT. It is translated as CAIRANQGGVEAFF.

This clonotype has ten or more counts. The chain carries TRBV5-1 and TRBJ2-3; TRBD1 matches 7 bases. Per germline, CDR1 SGHRS and CDR2 YFSETQ. The CDR3 consists of 17 residues. Unmatched junction bases numbered 11, after V lost 0 bases and J lost 4 bases. The CDR3 here is CASSLVQKGADADTQYF. The CDR3 DNA sequence: TGCGCCAGCAGCTTGGTTCAGAAGGGGGCGGACGCAGATACGCAGTATTTT.

This clonotype was counted only a few times. The V gene is TRBV12-3 or TRBV12-4, the J gene TRBJ1-2; no definite D call. The length of the CDR3 is 15 residues. The V and J ends lost 1 base and 4 bases respectively, with 13 bases between them. In nucleotides, the CDR3 is TGTGCCAGCAGTTTAGGGGCCACCTCGAGCTATGGCTACACCTTC. It specifies CASSLGATSSYGYTF.